The present TCR beta chain was sequenced within a study of shared clonotypes between healthy human individuals. Overall study: Each donor contributed plates that comprised three CD4 naive, three CD4 memory, two CD8 naive and one CD8 memory. Whole-study findings and limits: Researchers found naive subsets generally carried larger estimated richness than memory subsets. The naive CD4 repertoires of several donors were compared, and around 5% of clonotypes were shared.

Genomic DNA belonging to each subset was distributed in equal measure over several immunoSEQ plates. The data were produced by immunoSEQ multiplex PCR, yet TCRdb's version contains in-frame clones alone and is incomplete. The table records approximately 1.9 million clones, about 94% of them present only once. Notes on this clone: What it binds is unknown. This same CDR3 is encoded by further DNA sequences in the sample.

Naive CD8 cells, CD45RO-negative and positively selected for CCR7, excluded terminally differentiated effector memory CD45RA+ cells. This CDR3 contains 13 residues. The V and J ends lost 4 bases and 3 bases respectively, with 9 bases between them. Germline CDR1 is MGHRA and CDR2 is YSYEKL. The sequence was obtained from a man younger than 35 in good health. Some clones in this sample may be carry-over from other donors' samples. Sequences were obtained from naive CD8+ T cells from PBMCs. The chain couples TRBV4-1 to TRBJ2-5; D not certain. In nucleotides, the CDR3 is TGCGCCAGCAGCCTTGACCGAGAAGAGACCCAGTACTTC. Translating gives CASSLDREETQYF.